These T cell receptor beta chains were read from a single sample in a study of beta chain features in type 1 diabetes. The repertoire was sequenced with immunoSEQ multiplex PCR; TCRdb's copy has only in-frame clones and lacks some. The table has hundreds of thousands of clones, about an eighth seen once. Sample: naive CD4+ T cells from blood. The receptors originated from a woman younger than 35 in good health. The CDR3 runs from the conserved cysteine through the conserved F or W. D genes are given only for firm matches. Not every row has a clone size; where given, it reads once, few, many or a size class.

D	size	V	J	CDR3	DNA
-	-	TRBV28	TRBJ2-1	CASSLYPFRVITYNEQFF	TGTGCCAGCAGTTTATACCCTTTCAGGGTGATCACCTACAATGAGCAGTTCTTC
-	few	TRBV5-1	TRBJ2-1	CASSAQGPEQFF	TGCGCCAGCAGCGCCCAGGGTCCTGAGCAGTTCTTC
-	-	TRBV2	TRBJ2-2	CASSDSLGTGELFF	TGTGCCAGCAGTGACAGTCTGGGCACCGGGGAGCTGTTTTTT
TRBD2	few	TRBV5-1	TRBJ2-3	CASSFGTSGNTDTQYF	TGCGCCAGCAGCTTCGGGACTAGCGGGAACACAGATACGCAGTATTTT
TRBD1	-	TRBV5-1	TRBJ1-2	CATGTGNYGYTF	TGCGCCACCGGGACAGGAAACTATGGCTACACCTTC
TRBD1	few	TRBV6-1	TRBJ2-5	CASSEDRVQETQYF	TGTGCCAGCAGTGAGGACAGGGTCCAAGAGACCCAGTACTTC
-	few	TRBV4-1	TRBJ1-2	CASSLFIQVPAKTNGYTF	TGCGCCAGCAGCCTCTTCATACAGGTCCCCGCCAAAACGAATGGCTACACCTTC
TRBD2	-	TRBV2	TRBJ2-5	CATGTRGETQYF	TGTGCCACTGGGACTAGGGGGGAGACCCAGTACTTC
-	-	TRBV4-3	TRBJ2-1	CASSQDLILGASSYNEQFF	TGCGCCAGCAGCCAAGATCTGATATTGGGAGCAAGCTCCTACAATGAGCAGTTCTTC
-	-	TRBV5-4	TRBJ2-5	CASSFGQQETQYF	TGTGCCAGCAGCTTCGGCCAGCAAGAGACCCAGTACTTC
-	-	TRBV5-1	TRBJ1-5	CASSLDPGQVPQHF	TGCGCCAGCAGCTTGGATCCAGGGCAAGTTCCCCAGCATTTT
-	few	TRBV9	TRBJ2-2	CASSANHLAVVAGELFF	TGTGCCAGCAGCGCCAACCATCTCGCGGTGGTGGCCGGGGAGCTGTTTTTT
-	-	TRBV7-9	TRBJ1-2	CASSPATVFQHGYTF	TGTGCCAGCAGCCCCGCAACGGTGTTCCAGCATGGCTACACCTTC
-	few	TRBV25-1	TRBJ1-4	CASSEARYNEKLFF	TGTGCCAGCAGTGAAGCCAGATATAATGAAAAACTGTTTTTT
-	-	TRBV15	TRBJ1-2	CATSRVADYGYTF	TGTGCCACCAGCAGAGTTGCCGACTATGGCTACACCTTC
-	-	TRBV18	TRBJ2-2	CASSRQSDLIGELFF	TGTGCCAGCTCACGCCAATCGGACTTGATCGGGGAGCTGTTTTTT
-	-	TRBV5-1	TRBJ2-3	CASSTPLTASTDTQYF	TGCGCCAGCAGCACCCCCCTGACAGCTAGCACAGATACGCAGTATTTT
-	few	TRBV7-9	TRBJ2-1	CASSFTGFSYNEQFF	TGTGCCAGCAGCTTTACAGGGTTTTCCTACAATGAGCAGTTCTTC
-	few	TRBV5-4	TRBJ2-2	CASNSQLDTGELFF	TGTGCCAGCAACTCCCAACTGGACACCGGGGAGCTGTTTTTT
TRBD2	-	TRBV4-2	TRBJ2-1	CASAKRGVSGMSYNEQFF	TGTGCCAGCGCCAAAAGAGGGGTTAGCGGGATGTCCTACAATGAGCAGTTCTTC
TRBD1	few	TRBV10-3	TRBJ2-7	CAISQTGGQYEQYF	TGTGCCATCAGCCAGACAGGGGGCCAGTACGAGCAGTACTTC
-	many	TRBV29-1	TRBJ1-5	CSVGIGSNQPQHF	TGCAGCGTCGGGATAGGGAGCAATCAGCCCCAGCATTTT
-	-	TRBV7-3	TRBJ2-1	CASSLLSDSSYNEQFF	TGTGCCAGCAGCTTATTGAGCGACAGCTCCTACAATGAGCAGTTCTTC
-	-	TRBV29-1	TRBJ1-4	CSVETQVQKLFF	TGCAGCGTTGAAACCCAGGTCCAAAAACTGTTTTTT
TRBD1	once	TRBV6-6	TRBJ1-5	CASSSVGQGQPQHF	TGTGCCAGCAGTTCCGTGGGACAGGGTCAGCCCCAGCATTTT
-	-	TRBV9	TRBJ2-1	CASSGGTEKNEQFF	TGTGCCAGCAGCGGCGGGACAGAGAAAAATGAGCAGTTCTTC
-	few	TRBV13	TRBJ2-1	CASSPRGPSYNEQFF	TGTGCCAGCAGCCCAAGGGGACCATCCTACAATGAGCAGTTCTTC
-	-	TRBV7-9	TRBJ1-1	CASSLVGTFGEAFF	TGTGCCAGCAGCTTAGTAGGGACATTCGGCGAAGCTTTCTTT
-	few	TRBV15	TRBJ1-4	CATSRPQEKLFF	TGTGCCACCAGCAGACCACAAGAAAAACTGTTTTTT
-	few	TRBV2	TRBJ2-3	CASSATGDTQYF	TGTGCCAGCAGCGCAACAGGGGATACGCAGTATTTT
-	-	TRBV5-1	TRBJ2-1	CASSLGRGTPPLF	TGCGCCAGCAGCTTGGGACGGGGGACCCCTCCCCTCTTC
TRBD2	-	TRBV4-2	TRBJ2-1	CASSQSSGGTSQFF	TGTGCCAGCAGCCAATCTTCAGGGGGGACTAGCCAGTTCTTC
-	-	TRBV7-9	TRBJ1-4	CASTSTEKLFF	TGTGCCAGCACCTCGACAGAAAAACTGTTTTTT
-	-	TRBV6-1	TRBJ2-3	CASTKGRGTDTQYF	TGTGCCAGCACCAAAGGTCGGGGCACAGATACGCAGTATTTT
-	-	TRBV6-1	TRBJ2-1	CASNLGVHHEQFF	TGTGCCAGCAACCTAGGGGTGCACCATGAGCAGTTCTTC
-	-	TRBV7-9	TRBJ2-5	CASSFGKETQYF	TGTGCCAGCAGCTTCGGGAAAGAGACCCAGTACTTC